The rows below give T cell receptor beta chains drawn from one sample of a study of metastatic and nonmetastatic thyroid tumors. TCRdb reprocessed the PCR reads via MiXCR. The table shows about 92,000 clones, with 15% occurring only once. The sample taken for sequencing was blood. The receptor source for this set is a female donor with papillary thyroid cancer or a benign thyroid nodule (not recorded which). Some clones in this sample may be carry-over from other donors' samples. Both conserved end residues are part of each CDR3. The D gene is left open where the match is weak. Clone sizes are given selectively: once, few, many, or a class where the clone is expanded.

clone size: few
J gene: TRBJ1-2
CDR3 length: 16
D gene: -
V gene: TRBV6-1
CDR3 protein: CASSGDGGILNYGYTF
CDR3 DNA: TGTGCCAGCAGTGGCGACGGAGGTATCCTTAACTATGGCTACACCTTC

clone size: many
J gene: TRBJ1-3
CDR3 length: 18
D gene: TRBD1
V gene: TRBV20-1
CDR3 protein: CSALPLDRGPREGNTIYF
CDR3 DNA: TGCAGTGCACTTCCTTTGGACAGGGGCCCGCGAGAAGGCAACACCATATATTTT

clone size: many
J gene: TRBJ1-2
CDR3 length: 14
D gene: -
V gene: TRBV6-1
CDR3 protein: CASRSQGTVDGYTF
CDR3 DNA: TGTGCCAGCAGATCCCAAGGGACGGTGGATGGCTACACCTTC

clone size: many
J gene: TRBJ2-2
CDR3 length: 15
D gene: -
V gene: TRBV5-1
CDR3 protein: CASSLAGTGAGELFF
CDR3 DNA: TGCGCCAGCAGCTTGGCCGGGACGGGCGCCGGGGAGCTGTTTTTT

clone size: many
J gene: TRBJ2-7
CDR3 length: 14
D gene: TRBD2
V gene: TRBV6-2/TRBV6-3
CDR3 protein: CASSGDYLITQQYF
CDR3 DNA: TGTGCCAGCAGCGGGGACTACCTTATAACCCAGCAGTACTTC

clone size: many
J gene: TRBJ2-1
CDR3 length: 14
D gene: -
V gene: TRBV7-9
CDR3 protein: CASSVNRALHEQFF
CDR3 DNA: TGTGCCAGCAGCGTCAACAGGGCCCTACATGAGCAGTTCTTC

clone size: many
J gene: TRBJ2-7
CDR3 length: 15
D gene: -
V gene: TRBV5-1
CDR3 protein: CASSLGAADSYEQYF
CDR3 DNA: TGCGCCAGCAGCTTGGGGGCGGCGGACTCCTACGAGCAGTACTTC

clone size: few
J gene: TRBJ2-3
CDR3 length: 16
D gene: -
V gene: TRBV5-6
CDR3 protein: CASSFRPSLSTDTQYF
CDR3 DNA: TGTGCCAGCAGCTTTCGGCCTAGCCTAAGCACAGATACGCAGTATTTT

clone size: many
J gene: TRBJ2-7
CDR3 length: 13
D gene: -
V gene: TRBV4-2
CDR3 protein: CASSQGLNYEQYF
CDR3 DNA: TGTGCCAGCAGTCAGGGCCTAAACTACGAGCAGTACTTC

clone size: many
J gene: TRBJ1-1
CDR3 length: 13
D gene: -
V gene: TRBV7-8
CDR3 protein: CASTLGREGVAFF
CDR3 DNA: TGTGCCAGCACCCTGGGCCGGGAGGGTGTAGCTTTCTTT

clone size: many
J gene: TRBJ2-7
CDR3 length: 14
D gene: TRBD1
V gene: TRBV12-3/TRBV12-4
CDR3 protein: CASGGQGAPYEQYF
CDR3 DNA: TGTGCCAGCGGGGGTCAGGGGGCTCCCTACGAGCAGTACTTC

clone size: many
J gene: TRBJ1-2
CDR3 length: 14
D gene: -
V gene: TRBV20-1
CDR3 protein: CSASPTSTNYGYTF
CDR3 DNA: TGCAGTGCTAGCCCGACAAGCACTAACTATGGCTACACCTTC

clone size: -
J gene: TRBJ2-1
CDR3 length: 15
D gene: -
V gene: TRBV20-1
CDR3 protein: CSAAGQPISYNEQLF
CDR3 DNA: TGCAGTGCTGCCGGACAGCCAATCTCCTACAATGAGCAGCTCTTC

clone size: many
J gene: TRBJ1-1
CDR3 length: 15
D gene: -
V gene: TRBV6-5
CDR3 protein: CASSYSRQVTTEAFF
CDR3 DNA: TGTGCCAGCAGTTACTCGAGGCAGGTAACCACTGAAGCTTTCTTT

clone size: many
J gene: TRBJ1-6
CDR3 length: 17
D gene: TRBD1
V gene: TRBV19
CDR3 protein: CASSIGRGGAGNSPLHF
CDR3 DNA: TGTGCCAGTAGTATTGGGCGAGGGGGCGCGGGTAATTCACCCCTCCACTTT

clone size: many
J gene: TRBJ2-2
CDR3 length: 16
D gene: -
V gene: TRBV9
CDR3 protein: CASSGRGLLNTGELFF
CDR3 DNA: TGTGCCAGCAGCGGGCGGGGACTCCTCAACACCGGGGAGCTGTTTTTT

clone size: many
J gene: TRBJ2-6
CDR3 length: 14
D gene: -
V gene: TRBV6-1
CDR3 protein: CASSEDSGANVLTF
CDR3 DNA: TGTGCCAGCAGTGAGGACTCAGGGGCCAACGTCCTGACTTTC

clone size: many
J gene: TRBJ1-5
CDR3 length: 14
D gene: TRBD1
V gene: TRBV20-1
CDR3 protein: CSAWGQSLNQPQHF
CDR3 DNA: TGCAGTGCTTGGGGACAGTCTTTAAATCAGCCCCAGCATTTT

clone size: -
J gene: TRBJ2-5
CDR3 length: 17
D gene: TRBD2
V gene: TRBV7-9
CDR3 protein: CASRPRVAGGSGETQYF
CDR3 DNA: TGTGCCAGCAGGCCTAGGGTAGCGGGGGGCTCCGGGGAGACCCAGTACTTC

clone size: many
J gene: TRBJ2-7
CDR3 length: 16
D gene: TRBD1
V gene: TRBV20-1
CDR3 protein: CSAREPGTGFSYEQYF
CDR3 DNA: TGCAGTGCTAGAGAACCCGGGACAGGGTTCTCCTACGAGCAGTACTTC

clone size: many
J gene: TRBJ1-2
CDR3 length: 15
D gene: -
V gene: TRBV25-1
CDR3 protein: CASSEYNPGRVGYTF
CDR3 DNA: TGTGCCAGCAGTGAATATAACCCAGGCCGTGTTGGCTACACCTTC

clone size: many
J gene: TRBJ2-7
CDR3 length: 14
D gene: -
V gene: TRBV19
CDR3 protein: CASSIGGRTYEQYF
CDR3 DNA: TGTGCCAGTAGTATAGGGGGACGGACCTACGAGCAGTACTTC

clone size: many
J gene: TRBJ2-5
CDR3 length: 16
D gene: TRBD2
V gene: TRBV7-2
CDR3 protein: CASSPRGSSGEETQYF
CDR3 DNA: TGTGCCAGCAGCCCCCGGGGGTCTAGCGGGGAGGAGACCCAGTACTTC

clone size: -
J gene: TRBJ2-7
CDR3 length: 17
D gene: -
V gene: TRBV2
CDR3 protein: CASSQLPLVVRFYEQYF
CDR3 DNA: TGTGCCAGCAGCCAACTCCCCCTGGTAGTAAGGTTCTACGAGCAGTACTTC

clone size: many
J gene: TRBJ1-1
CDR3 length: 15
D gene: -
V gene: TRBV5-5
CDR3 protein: CASSLINSGNTEAFF
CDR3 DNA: TGTGCCAGCAGCTTGATTAACTCAGGGAACACTGAAGCTTTCTTT

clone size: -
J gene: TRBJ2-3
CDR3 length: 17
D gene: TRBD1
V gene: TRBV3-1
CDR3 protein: CASSQDPGTGGTDTQYF
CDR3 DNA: TGTGCAAGCAGCCAAGATCCTGGGACAGGGGGCACAGATACGCAGTATTTT

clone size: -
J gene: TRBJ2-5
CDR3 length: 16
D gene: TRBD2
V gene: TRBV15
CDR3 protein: CVTSVGLAGDQETQYF
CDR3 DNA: TGTGTCACCTCGGTAGGGCTAGCGGGGGACCAAGAGACACAGTACTTC

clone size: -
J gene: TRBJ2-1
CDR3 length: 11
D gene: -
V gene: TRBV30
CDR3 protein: CAWSGVNEQFF
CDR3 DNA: TGTGCCTGGAGCGGTGTCAATGAGCAGTTCTTC

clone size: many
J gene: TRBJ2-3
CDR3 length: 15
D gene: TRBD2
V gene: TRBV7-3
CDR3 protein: CASSLDGGGAYTQYF
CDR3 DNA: TGTGCCAGCAGCTTAGATGGCGGGGGGGCCTATACGCAGTATTTT

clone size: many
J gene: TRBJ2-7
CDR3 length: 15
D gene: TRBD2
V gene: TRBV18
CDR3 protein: CASSPGSGGEYEQYF
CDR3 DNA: TGTGCCAGCTCACCGGGAAGCGGGGGGGAGTACGAGCAGTACTTC

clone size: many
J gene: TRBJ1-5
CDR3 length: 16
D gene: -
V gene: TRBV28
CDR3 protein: CASSLVGDGRGQPQHF
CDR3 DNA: TGTGCCAGCAGTTTAGTAGGGGATGGGAGGGGTCAGCCCCAGCATTTT

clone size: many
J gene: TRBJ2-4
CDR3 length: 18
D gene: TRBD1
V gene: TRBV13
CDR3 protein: CASSTSTGGDPAKNIQYF
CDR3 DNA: TGTGCCAGCAGCACCTCGACAGGGGGCGACCCGGCCAAAAACATTCAGTACTTC

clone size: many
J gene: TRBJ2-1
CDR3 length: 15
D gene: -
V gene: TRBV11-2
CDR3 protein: CASSTRRGNHNEQFF
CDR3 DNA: TGTGCCAGCAGCACGAGGAGGGGCAACCACAATGAGCAGTTCTTC

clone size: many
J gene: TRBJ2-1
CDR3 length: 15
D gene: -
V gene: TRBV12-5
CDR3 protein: CASVGGSLGHNEQFF
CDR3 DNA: TGTGCTAGTGTTGGGGGGAGTTTGGGGCACAATGAGCAGTTCTTC

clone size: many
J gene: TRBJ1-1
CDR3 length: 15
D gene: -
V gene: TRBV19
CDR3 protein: CASSIDRLMNTEAFF
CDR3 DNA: TGTGCCAGTAGTATCGACAGGCTCATGAACACTGAAGCTTTCTTT